The 10 T cell receptor beta chains presented below share a single source sample, sequenced in a study of T cell responses to AZD1222 COVID-19 vaccine. Only in-frame clones appear in the TCRdb table, and some are missing; sequencing was by immunoSEQ multiplex PCR. The table records 100,000 to 150,000 clones, around 87% of them present only once. The sample in question was peripheral blood, obtained on day 0 of AZD1222 vaccination. Every receptor here comes from an adult in good health.

V and J are TRBV7-9 and TRBJ1-1, with D tentatively TRBD1 (6 bases). Germline V gene data show CDR1 as SEHNR and CDR2 as FQNEAQ (reference sequence). V was pared by 9 bases and J by 2 bases, with 13 bases between. The CDR3 loop spans 13 amino acids. The CDR3 spells CASHSRGNTEAFF. For the CDR3, the DNA is TGTGCCAGTCACAGCAGGGGCAACACTGAAGCTTTCTTT.

V gene TRBV12-3 or TRBV12-4 combines with J gene TRBJ1-1; D remains unclear. The CDR3 extends over 12 amino acids. V lost 6 bases and J 11 bases, leaving 16 bases between the germline ends. CDR3 sequence: CASSNTRGEAFF. The CDR3 DNA reads TGTGCCAGCAGCAACACCCGGGGAGAGGCTTTCTTT.

The genes are TRBV3-1 (or the pseudogene TRBV3-2) and TRBJ1-1, with D hard to call. The CDR3 spans 11 residues. Germline V CDR1 and CDR2: LGHDT, YNNKEL (reference sequence). V gave up 2 bases and J gave up 6 bases, with 4 bases separating them. The CDR3 nucleotides read TGTGCCAGCAGCCAATTCGCTGAAGCTTTCTTT. Translation: CASSQFAEAFF.

This chain connects TRBV3-1 (or the pseudogene TRBV3-2) to TRBJ1-5; D perhaps matches TRBD1 (5 bases). Germline CDR1 is LGHDT and CDR2 is YNNKEL (reference sequence). The CDR3 loop spans 15 amino acids. V gave up 0 bases and J gave up 6 bases, with 12 bases separating them. In nucleotides, the CDR3 is TGTGCCAGCAGCCAAGACGGGGCAGGGTGTCAGCCCCAGCATTTT. The encoded protein is CASSQDGAGCQPQHF.

CDR3 residues: CASSLSDRGLGEAFF. Here the CDR3 DNA reads TGTGCCAGCAGCCTTTCGGACAGGGGCTTAGGTGAAGCTTTCTTT. The chain links TRBV7-9 to TRBJ1-1; 9 bases match TRBD1. With V trimmed by 5 bases and J by 7 bases, 11 bases remained unmatched. Germline V CDR1 and CDR2: SEHNR, FQNEAQ (reference sequence). The CDR3 is 15 residues long.

This chain connects TRBV30 to TRBJ1-1; D gene uncertain. Germline assignment: CDR1 GTSNPN and CDR2 SVGIG (reference sequence). Trimming cost V 4 bases and J 3 bases, with 9 bases left between them. This CDR3 is built from 12 residues. The CDR3 nucleotides are TGTGCCTGGAAAGGAGCGCACACTGAAGCTTTCTTT. It is translated as CAWKGAHTEAFF.

V usage is TRBV27 and J usage is TRBJ2-3; TRBD1 or TRBD2 may be the D gene (6 bases each). V shed 8 bases and J shed 4 bases, with 13 bases lying between them. The CDR3 spans 13 residues. Looked up from germline, CDR1 is MNHEY and CDR2 is SMNVEV (reference sequence). CDR3 nucleotide sequence: TGTGCCAGCGGCCTAGGGGGGCCAGATACGCAGTATTTT. Amino acids: CASGLGGPDTQYF.

The table lists this clone with a count of one. The V gene is TRBV20-1, the J gene TRBJ1-1; D ambiguous. V lost 6 bases and J 1 base, leaving 3 bases between the germline ends. The germline V gene has CDR1 DFQATT and CDR2 SNEGSKA (reference sequence). The CDR3 spans 10 residues. The CDR3 nucleotides read TGCAGTGCGGGGAACACTGAAGCTTTCTTT. Its translation: CSAGNTEAFF.

V is TRBV27 and J is TRBJ2-7; TRBD1 matches at 9 bases. V trimming: 6 bases; J trimming: 3 bases; junction bases outside the gene matches: 9. The germline V gene encodes CDR1 MNHEY and CDR2 SMNVEV (reference sequence). This CDR3 spans 15 amino acids. DNA of the CDR3: TGTGCCAGCAGCTTCCTGGGACAGGGAAGCTACGAGCAGTACTTC. Translation gives CASSFLGQGSYEQYF.

V gene TRBV19 combines with J gene TRBJ1-5, with D uncertain. CDR1 is LNHDA, CDR2 SQIVND, per germline (reference sequence). The CDR3 consists of 16 residues. Between the trimmed V and J ends, which lost 1 base and 0 bases, there was a span of 10 bases. The CDR3 DNA sequence: TGTGCCAGTAGTATAGCGGCCAGAAATAGCAATCAGCCCCAGCATTTT. Translation: CASSIAARNSNQPQHF.